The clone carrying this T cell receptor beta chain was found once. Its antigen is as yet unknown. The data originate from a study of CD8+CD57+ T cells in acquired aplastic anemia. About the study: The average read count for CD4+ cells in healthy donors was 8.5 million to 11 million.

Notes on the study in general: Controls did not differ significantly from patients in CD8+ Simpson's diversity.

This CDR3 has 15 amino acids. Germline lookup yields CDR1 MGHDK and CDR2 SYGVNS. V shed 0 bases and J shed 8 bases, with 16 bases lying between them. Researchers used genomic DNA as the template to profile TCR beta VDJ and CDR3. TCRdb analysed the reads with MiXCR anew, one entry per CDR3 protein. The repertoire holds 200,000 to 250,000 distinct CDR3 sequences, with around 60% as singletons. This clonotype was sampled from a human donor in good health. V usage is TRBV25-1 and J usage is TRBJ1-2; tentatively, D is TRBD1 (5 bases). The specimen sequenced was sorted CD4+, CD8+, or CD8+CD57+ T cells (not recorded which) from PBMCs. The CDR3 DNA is TGTGCCAGCAGTGAATATGCCGGGGCAGGGCGCGGCTACACCTTC. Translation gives CASSEYAGAGRGYTF.